The clone carrying this TCR beta chain was detected ten times or more. Patients affected by ophthalmopathy presented a Clinical Activity Score of at least 3, a NOSPECS grade of at least 4, and disease duration below 3 months. This CDR3 spans 15 amino acids. V lost 0 bases to trimming and J lost 4 bases, with 9 bases between them. Per germline, CDR1 LGHNA and CDR2 YSLEER. This entry comes from a study of T cells in Graves' hyperthyroidism and ophthalmopathy. TCR beta CDR3 sequences were amplified from RNA transcripts. A set of HTBI primers served as the primers for a first-round RT-PCR of the TCR CDR3. TCRdb reanalysed the multiplex PCR reads using MiXCR and keeps one entry per CDR3 protein. The sample holds around 540,000 distinct CDR3 sequences, around 16% seen once.

Material for sequencing was blood. This TCR came from a woman aged 30 to 39 with Graves' ophthalmopathy. The chain employs TRBV4-3 and TRBJ1-4; D is unclear. CDR3 sequence: CASSQDMAINEKLFF. In DNA form, the CDR3 reads TGCGCCAGCAGCCAAGATATGGCGATTAATGAAAAACTGTTTTTT.